This section outlines one T cell receptor (beta chain) sequence together with its context. Its antigen is not identified. This sample is part of a study of cytomegalovirus exposure and HLA in healthy donors. General study points: Highly shared sequence variants in one cluster were likely a sequencing artifact.

CDR1 is GTSNPN, CDR2 SVGIG, per germline (reference sequence). The germline V and J ends were trimmed by 2 bases and 8 bases, with 13 bases remaining between them. The CDR3 totals 13 residues. The study ran its PCR with 60 Vbeta and 13 Jbeta primers. Here immunoSEQ multiplex PCR was the method, and the copy in TCRdb shows in-frame clones only, minus some. The sample yields roughly 120,000 clones, roughly 77% seen once. Sequencing was done on a sample of PBMCs. The clonotype originates from a woman between 25 and 40 years old in good health and CMV-seronegative. The chain couples TRBV30 to TRBJ1-3; no clear D. The CDR3 DNA sequence: TGTGCCTGGAGTTGGGGAGGCGGGGACACCATATATTTT. It translates to CAWSWGGGDTIYF.